The 28 T cell receptor beta chains reported below all come from one sample, sequenced in a study of T cell responses to AZD1222 COVID-19 vaccine. TCRdb's copy holds only in-frame clones and misses some; the assay was immunoSEQ multiplex PCR. The profile covers around 95,000 clones, with around 90% appearing a single time and around 1.8% taken by the ten largest. Sequenced here: peripheral blood, sampled on day 0 of AZD1222 vaccination. The receptors derive from an adult in good health.

The chain is built from TRBV19 and TRBJ2-2, with 10 positions matching TRBD2. Germline trimming cut 9 bases from V and 0 bases from J; bases unmatched to any gene: 13. CDR3 length: 18 residues. Germline V gene data show CDR1 as LNHDA and CDR2 as SQIVND (reference sequence). This CDR3 is CASLKITSGNANTGELFF. The CDR3 region has the DNA TGTGCCAGCTTAAAAATCACTAGCGGGAACGCGAACACCGGGGAGCTGTTTTTT.

The sample holds one count of this clone. The gene calls are TRBV5-1 and TRBJ2-1; D might be TRBD1 or TRBD2, each matching 6 bases. The CDR3 consists of 14 residues. Germline V lookup: CDR1 SGHRS, CDR2 YFSETQ. Trimming cost V 1 base and J 9 bases, with 14 bases left between them. CDR3: CASSLTLEGGEQFF. The CDR3 DNA follows: TGCGCCAGCAGCTTGACCCTCGAGGGGGGTGAGCAGTTCTTC.

This chain joins TRBV29-1 and TRBJ2-7; 7 nucleotides align to TRBD2. Trimming removed 6 bases from V and 3 bases from J; junction bases left unmatched: 5. This CDR3 comprises 12 residues. Germline assignment: CDR1 SQVTM and CDR2 ANQGSEA. The CDR3 reads CSVSTSDYEQYF. CDR3 DNA: TGCAGCGTATCAACTAGCGACTACGAGCAGTACTTC.

The rearrangement joins TRBV6-5 to TRBJ1-5; D may be TRBD1 (5 bases). CDR1 is MNHEY and CDR2 is SVGAGI in the germline V gene. The CDR3 is 14 residues long. V was pared by 1 base and J by 2 bases, with 6 bases between. Here the CDR3 DNA reads TGTGCCAGCAGTTACTTAGGGGGCAATCAGCCCCAGCATTTT. It translates to CASSYLGGNQPQHF.

This chain links TRBV11-3 with TRBJ2-5, with D perhaps matching TRBD1 (6 bases). The CDR3 has 17 residues. Trimming stripped 5 bases from V and 2 bases from J, with 21 bases between. Germline CDR1 is SGHNT and CDR2 is YENEEA. The CDR3 coding sequence is TGTGCCAGCAGCCATACCTTCGGGACACGAAAACAAGAGACCCAGTACTTC. Amino acids: CASSHTFGTRKQETQYF.

Only a few counts were recorded for this clone. The genes are TRBV6-2 or TRBV6-3 and TRBJ2-7; D is unclear. The CDR3 covers 13 residues. Germline CDR1 and CDR2: MNHEY and SVGEGT. Trimming removed 4 bases from V and 3 bases from J, with 10 bases in between. The CDR3 nucleotides read TGTGCCAGCAGTTCGGGTCATCTCTACGAGCAGTACTTC. Its translation: CASSSGHLYEQYF.

The chain combines TRBV5-1 with TRBJ2-5; 15 bases are shared with TRBD2. The CDR3 sequence is 15 residues long. From germline, CDR1 is SGHRS and CDR2 YFSETQ. The J segment lost 5 bases and the V segment lost 4 bases, leaving 3 bases of the junction unmatched. The CDR3 sequence: CASSPGLAGGETQYF. In nucleotides, the CDR3 is TGCGCCAGCAGCCCAGGACTAGCGGGAGGGGAGACCCAGTACTTC.

This chain uses TRBV30 with TRBJ2-3, with D perhaps TRBD1 (5 bases). Trimming removed 0 bases from V and 3 bases from J, with 7 bases in between. The CDR3 length is 13 residues. Germline V gene sequence: CDR1 GTSNPN, CDR2 SVGIG (reference sequence). CDR3 nucleotides: TGTGCCTGGAGTGTAGGGGTGACAGATACGCAGTATTTT. Protein product: CAWSVGVTDTQYF. Filled out from reference TRBV30 and TRBJ2-3, the complete variable domain reads SQTIHQWPATLVQPVGSPLSLECTVEGTSNPNLYWYRQAAGRGLQLLFYSVGIGQISSEVPQNLSASRPQDRQFILSSKKLLLSDSGFYLCAWSVGVTDTQYFGPGTRLTVL.

The chain joins TRBV28 to TRBJ1-1; TRBD1 is a possible D gene (5 bases). Germline V CDR1 and CDR2: MDHEN, SYDVKM. The CDR3 length is 18 residues. Trimming took 4 bases from V and 4 from J, leaving 25 bases between them. The CDR3 spells CASSSSSGLLFGSTEAFF. The CDR3 bases are TGTGCCAGCAGTTCATCCTCGGGGCTCCTGTTTGGGAGCACTGAAGCTTTCTTT.

This clone has only one observation. J is TRBJ1-5 and V is TRBV28; possible D gene TRBD1, 5 bases. CDR1 is MDHEN and CDR2 is SYDVKM in the germline V gene. The CDR3 totals 16 residues. The V end was cut by 7 bases, the J end by 3 bases, with 19 bases between. The CDR3 DNA sequence: TGTGCCAGCACCTCGAGACAGTTTAGGCCCAATCAGCCCCAGCATTTT. The encoded protein is CASTSRQFRPNQPQHF.

V gene TRBV28 combines with J gene TRBJ2-1; weak D call: TRBD2 (5 bases). The V end was cut by 6 bases, the J end by 6 bases, with 18 bases between. Per the germline V gene, CDR1 is MDHEN and CDR2 is SYDVKM. This CDR3 has 15 amino acids. CDR3 DNA sequence: TGTGCCAGCAGCTCTAGCCCACGTTCATCCAATGAGCAGTTCTTC. Its translation: CASSSSPRSSNEQFF.

The J gene is TRBJ1-5, the V gene TRBV19; tentatively, D is TRBD1 (6 bases). V was trimmed by 8 bases and J by 0 bases, leaving 8 bases between them. Germline CDR1 and CDR2: LNHDA and SQIVND (reference sequence). This CDR3 has 13 residues. The CDR3 DNA sequence: TGTGCCAGTGGGGGCTATAGCAATCAGCCCCAGCATTTT. It translates to CASGGYSNQPQHF.

The chain is built from TRBV3-1 (or the pseudogene TRBV3-2) and TRBJ1-1; D is perhaps TRBD1 (6 bases). The germline V gene has CDR1 LGHDT and CDR2 YNNKEL (reference sequence). This CDR3 region has 16 residues. The V gene lost 0 bases and the J gene lost 8 bases, with 19 bases spanning the gap. CDR3 in DNA: TGTGCCAGCAGCCAAGAAGGAACAGGGTGGGGACAAGAAGCTTTCTTT. Its translation is CASSQEGTGWGQEAFF.

The V gene is TRBV5-6, the J gene TRBJ2-7; D ambiguous. The CDR3 is made up of 14 amino acids. Trimming took off 4 bases at V and 4 bases at J, with 15 bases between the two ends. Germline assignment: CDR1 SGHDT and CDR2 YYEEEE. As DNA, the CDR3 is TGTGCCAGCAGCCCGGCCGGCCGGAGATACGAGCAGTACTTC. As protein: CASSPAGRRYEQYF.

The chain is built from TRBV5-6 and TRBJ2-5; TRBD2 agrees at 9 bases. This CDR3 region has 15 residues. Germline CDR1 is SGHDT and CDR2 is YYEEEE. V was pared by 1 base and J by 2 bases, with 3 bases of the junction left unmatched. The CDR3 DNA reads TGTGCCAGCAGCTTGTGGGCGGGAGGGCAAGAGACCCAGTACTTC. Translated, it gives CASSLWAGGQETQYF. Using reference TRBV5-6 and TRBJ2-5 for the parts outside the CDR3, the full variable domain is DAGVTQSPTHLIKTRGQQVTLRCSPKSGHDTVSWYQQALGQGPQFIFQYYEEEERQRGNFPDRFSGHQFPNYSSELNVNALLLGDSALYLCASSLWAGGQETQYFGPGTRLLVL.

The chain recombines TRBV20-1 with TRBJ1-5, with D perhaps matching TRBD1 (6 bases). The germline V gene has CDR1 DFQATT and CDR2 SNEGSKA (reference sequence). This CDR3 is 14 amino acids long. The V and J ends lost 3 bases and 3 bases respectively, with 12 bases between them. CDR3 sequence (DNA): TGCAGTGCTAGTCGTGGACAGTTCAATCAGCCCCAGCATTTT. It codes for CSASRGQFNQPQHF.

The chain couples TRBV6-2 or TRBV6-3 to TRBJ1-5, with 11 bases aligning to TRBD1. J gave up 2 bases and V 6 bases, and 12 bases lay outside the gene matches. The CDR3 extends over 18 amino acids. Per germline, CDR1 MNHEY and CDR2 SVGEGT. CDR3 DNA sequence: TGTGCCAGCAGCCCCCGGACAGGGGGCTCCTTCGGCAATCAGCCCCAGCATTTT. This encodes CASSPRTGGSFGNQPQHF.

V and J are TRBV5-4 and TRBJ2-2; no clear D gene. The CDR3 extends over 15 amino acids. V was cut by 3 bases and J by 7 bases, with 16 bases left in between. Germline-derived CDR1 and CDR2 are SGHNT and YYREEE (reference sequence). The CDR3: CASSSTGFWIGELFF. CDR3 coding DNA: TGTGCCAGCAGCTCGACCGGGTTTTGGATCGGGGAGCTGTTTTTT. Based on the CDR3 plus reference TRBV5-4 and TRBJ2-2, the full variable domain is ETGVTQSPTHLIKTRGQQVTLRCSSQSGHNTVSWYQQALGQGPQFIFQYYREEENGRGNFPPRFSGLQFPNYSSELNVNALELDDSALYLCASSSTGFWIGELFFGEGSRLTVL.

This rearrangement joins TRBV28 to TRBJ1-4, with TRBD1 as a possible D gene (5 bases). Trimming pared 3 bases from V and 3 bases from J, leaving 8 bases between. Germline CDR1 and CDR2: MDHEN and SYDVKM. This CDR3 is built from 14 residues. DNA for the CDR3: TGTGCCAGCAGTTTTCGGGGGTCTAATGAAAAACTGTTTTTT. It codes for CASSFRGSNEKLFF.

V usage is TRBV28 and J usage is TRBJ1-5, with D uncertain. With 2 bases removed from V and 7 bases from J, the gap between germline ends came to 15 bases. In germline, CDR1 is MDHEN, CDR2 SYDVKM. The CDR3 loop spans 15 amino acids. CDR3 DNA: TGTGCCAGCAGTTTAGTCGACCGGAACGGACAGCCCCAGCATTTT. It translates to CASSLVDRNGQPQHF.

This clone was seen a few times. The J gene is TRBJ2-2, the V gene TRBV7-9, with no clear D. Between the trimmed V and J ends, which lost 5 bases and 6 bases, there was a span of 4 bases. From germline, CDR1 is SEHNR and CDR2 FQNEAQ (reference sequence). CDR3 length equals 11 residues. The CDR3 spells CASSPPGELFF. The CDR3 nucleotides read TGTGCCAGCAGCCCACCCGGGGAGCTGTTTTTT. Drawing the rest from reference TRBV7-9 and TRBJ2-2, the complete variable domain is DTGVSQNPRHKITKRGQNVTFRCDPISEHNRLYWYRQTLGQGPEFLTYFQNEAQLEKSRLLSDRFSAERPKGSFSTLEIQRTEQGDSAMYLCASSPPGELFFGEGSRLTVL.

This clone appeared once. The rearrangement joins TRBV9 to TRBJ1-6, with 10 bases fitting TRBD1. CDR1 and CDR2 (germline): SGDLS, YYNGEE. J was trimmed by 8 bases and V by 0 bases; bases with no gene match: 2. The CDR3 is 15 residues long. The CDR3 reads CASSVEDRGDSPLHF. The CDR3 DNA is TGTGCCAGCAGCGTAGAGGACAGGGGGGATTCACCCCTCCACTTT.

The chain uses TRBV7-9 and TRBJ2-7; D is possibly TRBD2 (6 bases). With 6 bases removed from V and 13 bases from J, the gap between germline ends came to 13 bases. The CDR3 sequence is 10 residues long. Germline CDR1 SEHNR, CDR2 FQNEAQ (reference sequence). CDR3: CASREEEGYF. The CDR3 DNA follows: TGTGCCAGCAGGGAGGAGGAGGGTTACTTC.

The chain uses TRBV4-1 and TRBJ2-2, with D possibly being TRBD2 (7 bases). Trimming left V 4 bases short and J 4 bases short, with 16 bases between. Germline loops: CDR1 MGHRA, CDR2 YSYEKL. This CDR3 is built from 16 residues. The CDR3 coding sequence is TGCGCCAGCAGCCCCCGGCGGGGGCTTCGCACCGGGGAGCTGTTTTTT. This gives the protein CASSPRRGLRTGELFF.

The chain has TRBV9 and TRBJ2-1; D unresolved. The length of the CDR3 is 14 residues. Germline V CDR1 and CDR2: SGDLS, YYNGEE. V was trimmed by 4 bases and J by 6 bases, leaving 14 bases between them. CDR3 protein: CASSPSWVGNEQFF. The DNA of the CDR3 is TGTGCCAGCAGCCCGTCGTGGGTGGGCAATGAGCAGTTCTTC.

V is TRBV29-1 and J is TRBJ1-1; D uncertain. V was clipped by 0 bases and J by 8 bases, with 4 bases between them. The CDR3 consists of 10 residues. In germline, CDR1 is SQVTM, CDR2 ANQGSEA. CDR3: CSVEDREAFF. In DNA form, the CDR3 reads TGCAGCGTTGAAGACAGGGAAGCTTTCTTT.

The chain employs TRBV6-1 and TRBJ1-2; no reliable D call. Germline V gene sequence: CDR1 MNHNS, CDR2 SASEGT. Between the trimmed V and J ends, which lost 3 bases and 0 bases, there was a span of 17 bases. This CDR3 has 17 residues. The CDR3 loop is CASSDGSQMRANYGYTF. CDR3 DNA: TGTGCCAGCAGTGACGGAAGTCAAATGAGGGCTAACTATGGCTACACCTTC.

CDR3: CASSPWTASGNTIYF. The CDR3 coding sequence is TGTGCCAGTAGTCCTTGGACAGCCTCTGGAAACACCATATATTTT. The chain has TRBV19 and TRBJ1-3, with TRBD1 as a possible D gene (6 bases). CDR1 is LNHDA, CDR2 SQIVND, per germline (reference sequence). The CDR3 runs 15 residues. V lost 5 bases, J lost 0 bases, and 11 bases lay in between.